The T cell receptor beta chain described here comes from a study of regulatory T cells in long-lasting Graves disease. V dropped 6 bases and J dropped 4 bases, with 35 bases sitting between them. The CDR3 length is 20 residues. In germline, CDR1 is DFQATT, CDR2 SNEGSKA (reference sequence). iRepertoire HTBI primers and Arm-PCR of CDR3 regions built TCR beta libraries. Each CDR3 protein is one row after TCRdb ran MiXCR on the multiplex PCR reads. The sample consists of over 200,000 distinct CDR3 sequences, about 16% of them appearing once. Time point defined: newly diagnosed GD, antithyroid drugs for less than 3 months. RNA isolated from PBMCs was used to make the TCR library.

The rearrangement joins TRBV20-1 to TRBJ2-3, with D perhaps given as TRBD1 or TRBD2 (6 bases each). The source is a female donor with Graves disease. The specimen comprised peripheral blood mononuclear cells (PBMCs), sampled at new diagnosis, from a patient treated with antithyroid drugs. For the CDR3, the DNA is TGCAGTGCCTCGACCCCGAACACAGGGTCTGGCGGGGTAACGGCAGATACGCAGTATTTT. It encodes CSASTPNTGSGGVTADTQYF.